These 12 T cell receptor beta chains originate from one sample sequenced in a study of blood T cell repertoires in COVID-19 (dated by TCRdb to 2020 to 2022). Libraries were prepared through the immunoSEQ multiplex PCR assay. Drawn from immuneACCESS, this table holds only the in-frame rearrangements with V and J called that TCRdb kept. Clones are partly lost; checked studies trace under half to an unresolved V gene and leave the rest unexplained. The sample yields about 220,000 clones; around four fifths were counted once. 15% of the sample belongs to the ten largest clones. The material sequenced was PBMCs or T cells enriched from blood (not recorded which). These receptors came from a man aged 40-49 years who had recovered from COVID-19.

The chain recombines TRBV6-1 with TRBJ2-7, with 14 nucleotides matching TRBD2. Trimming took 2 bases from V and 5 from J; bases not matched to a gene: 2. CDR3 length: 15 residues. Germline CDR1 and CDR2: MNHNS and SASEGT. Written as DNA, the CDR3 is TGTGCCAGCAGTGAATGGGGACTAGCGGGAGACGAGCAGTACTTC. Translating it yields CASSEWGLAGDEQYF.

The CDR3 here is CASTRSYNEQFF. CDR3 DNA: TGTGCCAGCACCCGTTCCTACAATGAGCAGTTCTTC. This rearrangement joins TRBV21-1 to TRBJ2-1; the D call in the table, TRBD2, was not verified against the DNA. TRBV21-1 is flagged as a pseudogene. The CDR3 sequence is 12 residues long.

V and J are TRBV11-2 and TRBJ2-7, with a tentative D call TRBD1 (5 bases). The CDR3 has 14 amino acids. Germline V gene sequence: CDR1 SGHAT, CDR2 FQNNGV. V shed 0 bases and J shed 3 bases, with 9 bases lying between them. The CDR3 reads CASSLDRQGYEQYF. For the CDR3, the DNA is TGTGCCAGCAGCTTAGATCGCCAGGGCTACGAGCAGTACTTC. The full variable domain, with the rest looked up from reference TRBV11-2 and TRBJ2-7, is EAGVAQSPRYKIIEKRQSVAFWCNPISGHATLYWYQQILGQGPKLLIQFQNNGVVDDSQLPKDRFSAERLKGVDSTLKIQPAKLEDSAVYLCASSLDRQGYEQYFGPGTRLTVT.

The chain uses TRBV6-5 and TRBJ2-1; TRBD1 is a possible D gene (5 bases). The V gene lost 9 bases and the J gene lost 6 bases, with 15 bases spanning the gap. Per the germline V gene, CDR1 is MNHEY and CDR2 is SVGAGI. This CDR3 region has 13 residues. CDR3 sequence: CASDPGLGNEQFF. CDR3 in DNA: TGTGCCAGTGACCCAGGGCTAGGCAATGAGCAGTTCTTC.

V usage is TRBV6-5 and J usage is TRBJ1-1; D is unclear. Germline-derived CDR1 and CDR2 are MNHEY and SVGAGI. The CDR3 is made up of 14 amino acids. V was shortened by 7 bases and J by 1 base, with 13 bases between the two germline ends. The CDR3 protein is CASTARESNTEAFF. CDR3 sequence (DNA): TGTGCCAGCACCGCCCGAGAATCGAACACTGAAGCTTTCTTT.

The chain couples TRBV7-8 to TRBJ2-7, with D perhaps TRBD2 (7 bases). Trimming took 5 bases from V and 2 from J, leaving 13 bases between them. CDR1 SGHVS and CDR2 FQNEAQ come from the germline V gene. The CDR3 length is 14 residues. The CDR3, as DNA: TGTGCCAGCAGCCCCAGGGGAGGGACCTACGAGCAGTACTTC. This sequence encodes CASSPRGGTYEQYF.

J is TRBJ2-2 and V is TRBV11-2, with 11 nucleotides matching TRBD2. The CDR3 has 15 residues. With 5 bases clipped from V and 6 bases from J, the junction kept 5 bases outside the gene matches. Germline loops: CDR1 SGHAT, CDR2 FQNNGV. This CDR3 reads CASSLSGRGAGELFF. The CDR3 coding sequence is TGTGCCAGCAGCCTTAGCGGGAGGGGGGCCGGGGAGCTGTTTTTT.

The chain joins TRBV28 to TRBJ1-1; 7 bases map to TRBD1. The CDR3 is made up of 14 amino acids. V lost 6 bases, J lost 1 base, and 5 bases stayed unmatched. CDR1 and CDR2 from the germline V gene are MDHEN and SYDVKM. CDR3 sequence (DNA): TGTGCCAGCAGCACAGGGGATCCGAACACTGAAGCTTTCTTT. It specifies CASSTGDPNTEAFF.

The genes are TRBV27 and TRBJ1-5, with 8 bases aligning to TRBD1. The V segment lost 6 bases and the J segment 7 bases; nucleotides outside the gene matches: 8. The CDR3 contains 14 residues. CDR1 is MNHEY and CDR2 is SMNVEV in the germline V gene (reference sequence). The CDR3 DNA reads TGTGCCAGCAGACCGACAGGGGAGGGGCAGCCCCAGCATTTT. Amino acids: CASRPTGEGQPQHF.

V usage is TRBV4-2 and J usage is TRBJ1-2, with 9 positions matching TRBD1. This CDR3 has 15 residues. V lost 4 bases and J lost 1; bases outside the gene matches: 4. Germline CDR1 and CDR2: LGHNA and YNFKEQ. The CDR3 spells CASSLGQGFNYGYTF. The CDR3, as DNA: TGTGCCAGCAGCCTAGGACAGGGGTTTAACTATGGCTACACCTTC.

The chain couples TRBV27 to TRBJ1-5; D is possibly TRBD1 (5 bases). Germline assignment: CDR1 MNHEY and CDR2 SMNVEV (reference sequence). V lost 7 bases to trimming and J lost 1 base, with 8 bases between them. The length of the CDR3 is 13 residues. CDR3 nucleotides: TGTGCCAGCATCCAGGGCAGCAATCAGCCCCAGCATTTT. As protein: CASIQGSNQPQHF.

For the CDR3, the DNA is TGTGCCAGCAGTTCCCCATCCAGGGGCTCCTACGAGCAGTACTTC. Amino acid sequence: CASSSPSRGSYEQYF. This sequence joins TRBV6-2 or TRBV6-3 and TRBJ2-7, with D possibly TRBD1 on 6 matching bases. Germline CDR1 and CDR2: MNHEY and SVGEGT. The CDR3 consists of 15 residues. Between the trimmed V and J ends, which lost 4 bases and 0 bases, there was a span of 13 bases.